These 22 T cell receptor beta chains came from one sample sequenced in a study of blood T cell repertoires in COVID-19. Assay: immunoSEQ multiplex PCR; the TCRdb copy retains only in-frame clones and omits some. Here the sample spans some 190,000 clones, about 80% being singletons. Sequenced: peripheral blood. The receptors derive from a woman aged 50 to 60 with active or convalescent COVID-19.

This rearrangement joins TRBV5-1 to TRBJ1-1, with D maybe TRBD1 (5 bases). V was trimmed by 4 bases and J by 3 bases, leaving 13 bases between them. The CDR3 is 14 amino acids. In germline, CDR1 is SGHRS, CDR2 YFSETQ. The chain's CDR3 is CASSRRTGDTEAFF. The CDR3 DNA is TGCGCCAGCAGCAGAAGAACGGGGGACACTGAAGCTTTCTTT.

The chain couples TRBV30 to TRBJ2-7, with a weak D call TRBD2 (6 bases). V was trimmed by 0 bases and J by 7 bases, leaving 16 bases between them. The CDR3 length is 14 residues. Germline V gene lookup returns CDR1 GTSNPN and CDR2 SVGIG (reference sequence). The chain's CDR3 is CAWSVTSGHEEQYF. In DNA form, the CDR3 reads TGTGCCTGGAGTGTAACCAGCGGGCATGAGGAGCAGTACTTC.

This clone was seen only a few times. J is TRBJ2-7 and V is TRBV5-1, with D perhaps matching TRBD2 (6 bases). The CDR3 totals 14 residues. Deletions cut 4 bases from V and 12 bases from J, with 23 bases between. CDR1 is SGHRS and CDR2 is YFSETQ in the germline V gene. In DNA form, the CDR3 reads TGCGCCAGCAGCGAAGGCTCTCCAAATCTAGCGTGGTACTTC. Encoded protein: CASSEGSPNLAWYF.

The chain uses TRBV9 and TRBJ2-3; D unresolved. CDR3 length: 14 residues. The V end was cut by 4 bases, the J end by 1 base, with 10 bases between. Germline V lookup: CDR1 SGDLS, CDR2 YYNGEE. CDR3 protein: CASSPRLRTDTQYF. CDR3 nucleotide sequence: TGTGCCAGCAGCCCCCGACTCCGCACAGATACGCAGTATTTT.

The genes are TRBV5-1 and TRBJ1-2, with 8 nucleotides matching TRBD1. There are 15 residues in the CDR3. Trimming removed 1 base from V and 4 bases from J; junction bases left unmatched: 6. CDR1 and CDR2 (germline): SGHRS, YFSETQ. The CDR3 DNA is TGCGCCAGCAGCTTGACCGGGACAGGAGGCTATGGCTACACCTTC. This codes for CASSLTGTGGYGYTF.

The chain recombines TRBV6-1 with TRBJ1-5; D remains ambiguous. The germline CDR1 and CDR2 sequences are MNHNS and SASEGT. This CDR3 has 13 residues. Trimming removed 2 bases at V and 1 base at J, with 3 bases between. The CDR3 region has the DNA TGTGCCAGCAGTGAAACAAGCAATCAGCCCCAGCATTTT. Translated, it gives CASSETSNQPQHF.

The chain joins TRBV7-2 to TRBJ1-2; a weak D match, TRBD1 (6 bases). Trimming cost V 10 bases and J 1 base, with 19 bases left between them. The CDR3 contains 15 residues. CDR1 is SGHTA and CDR2 is FQGNSA in the germline V gene. CDR3: CATLIARTDNYGYTF. Here the CDR3 DNA reads TGTGCCACCCTTATAGCCCGGACAGATAACTATGGCTACACCTTC.

The count of this clone is one. The CDR3 loop is CASSGGGADTQYF. In DNA, the CDR3 is TGTGCCAGCAGTGGTGGGGGGGCAGATACGCAGTATTTT. The genes are TRBV2 and TRBJ2-3; 7 nucleotides match TRBD2. Germline V gene data show CDR1 as SNHLY and CDR2 as FYNNEI. This CDR3 is built from 13 residues. V gave up 4 bases and J gave up 4 bases; unmatched junction bases: 2.

The chain uses TRBV6-1 and TRBJ1-6; 9 nucleotides line up with TRBD1. The CDR3 contains 15 residues. Germline CDR1 reads MNHNS; CDR2 reads SASEGT. The trim removed 2 bases at V and 8 bases at J, leaving 4 bases unmatched. CDR3 in DNA: TGTGCCAGCAGTGAACCGGGACAGGGATATTCACCCCTCCACTTT. Translating gives CASSEPGQGYSPLHF.

The CDR3 nucleotides read TGTGCCAGCAGTATGAGACAGGGTAGGAGCACCGGGGAGCTGTTTTTT. It specifies CASSMRQGRSTGELFF. The chain is built from TRBV6-6 and TRBJ2-2; 7 bases match TRBD1. From germline, CDR1 is MNHNY and CDR2 SVGAGI (reference sequence). This CDR3 region has 16 residues. With 5 bases clipped from V and 4 bases from J, the junction kept 10 bases outside the gene matches.

In its sample, this clone was seen a few times. The chain employs TRBV5-1 and TRBJ1-2; D remains unclear. The CDR3 length is 10 residues. The V gene's germline CDR1 is SGHRS and CDR2 YFSETQ. V shed 6 bases and J shed 4 bases, with 4 bases lying between them. CDR3 in DNA: TGCGCCAGCATTCTCTATGGCTACACCTTC. This translates into CASILYGYTF.

The chain combines TRBV6-4 with TRBJ2-7; possible D gene TRBD1, 7 bases. Trimming took 6 bases from V and 3 from J, leaving 21 bases between them. The CDR3 extends over 16 amino acids. CDR1 is MRHNA and CDR2 is SNTAGT in the germline V gene. The CDR3 region is CASRRGLAKRGYEQYF. CDR3 nucleotide sequence: TGTGCCAGCAGGAGGGGGCTAGCGAAACGAGGCTACGAGCAGTACTTC.

The chain joins TRBV14 to TRBJ1-4, with 9 bases lining up with TRBD1. Per the germline V gene, CDR1 is SGHDN and CDR2 is FVKESK. J lost 8 bases, V lost 4 bases, and 8 bases had no gene match. The CDR3 has 15 amino acids. CDR3 sequence reads: CASSLRDRVNEKLFF. CDR3 in DNA: TGTGCCAGCAGCCTCCGGGACAGGGTGAACGAAAAACTGTTTTTT.

The chain employs TRBV4-2 and TRBJ1-2, with TRBD1 matching 7 bases. The V gene's germline CDR1 is LGHNA and CDR2 YNFKEQ. The length of the CDR3 is 14 residues. The V segment lost 3 bases and the J segment 6 bases; nucleotides outside the gene matches: 7. CDR3 residues: CASSHIQGSDGYTF. DNA of the CDR3: TGTGCCAGCAGCCACATACAGGGGTCGGATGGCTACACCTTC.

V usage is TRBV18 and J usage is TRBJ1-1, with 9 nucleotides matching TRBD1. The CDR3 contains 16 residues. CDR1 and CDR2 from the germline V gene are KGHSH and LQKENI. J was trimmed by 2 bases and V by 4 bases; bases with no gene match: 8. The chain's CDR3 is CASSQYTGGANTEAFF. The DNA for the CDR3 is TGTGCCAGCTCACAGTACACAGGGGGCGCCAACACTGAAGCTTTCTTT.

The V and J genes are TRBV19 and TRBJ1-5; D unresolved. Trimming left V 3 bases short and J 6 bases short, with 18 bases between. Germline loops: CDR1 LNHDA, CDR2 SQIVND (reference sequence). The CDR3 is made up of 16 amino acids. The CDR3 coding sequence is TGTGCCAGTAGTATGAGGCTAGGTGGGGAGCGTCAGCCCCAGCATTTT. Its translation: CASSMRLGGERQPQHF.

V usage is TRBV18 and J usage is TRBJ2-5; the match to TRBD1 covers 7 bases. Losses at the gene ends were 3 bases for V and 4 bases for J; bases not matched to a gene: 2. In germline, CDR1 is KGHSH, CDR2 LQKENI. The CDR3 consists of 13 residues. CDR3 nucleotide sequence: TGTGCCAGCTCACCGACAGGGTCAGAGACCCAGTACTTC. Translation: CASSPTGSETQYF.

This clone was seen a few times. The chain links TRBV7-2 to TRBJ1-6, with 8 bases aligning to TRBD1. Unmatched junction bases numbered 5, after V lost 2 bases and J lost 8 bases. The germline gives CDR1 SGHTA, CDR2 FQGNSA. CDR3 length: 15 amino acids. The CDR3 sequence: CASSLFGQGHSPLHF. CDR3 nucleotide sequence: TGTGCCAGCAGCTTATTTGGACAGGGTCATTCACCCCTCCACTTT.

This chain joins TRBV3-1 (or the pseudogene TRBV3-2) and TRBJ1-4; 9 bases are shared with TRBD1. Germline lookup yields CDR1 LGHDT and CDR2 YNNKEL (reference sequence). CDR3 length: 17 amino acids. After removal of 1 base from V and 10 bases from J, the junction contained 13 bases not matched to a gene. The CDR3 protein is CASSQGGSRTGVGKLFF. The CDR3 bases are TGTGCCAGCAGCCAAGGCGGTTCCCGGACAGGGGTAGGAAAACTGTTTTTT.

This clone has only one observation. The V call is TRBV5-4, the J call TRBJ1-5, with D perhaps matching TRBD1 (5 bases). Trimming cost V 0 bases and J 9 bases, with 7 bases left between them. CDR3 size: 12 residues. Germline CDR1 SGHNT, CDR2 YYREEE (reference sequence). The CDR3 sequence is CASSLGRGPQHF. In nucleotides, the CDR3 is TGTGCCAGCAGCTTGGGGAGGGGGCCCCAGCATTTT.

The table lists this clone with many counts. V and J are TRBV6-5 and TRBJ2-6; possible D gene TRBD1, 5 bases. The V end lost 0 bases, the J end lost 2 bases, and 8 bases lay between the germline ends. Germline CDR1 and CDR2: MNHEY and SVGAGI. This CDR3 has 16 residues. The CDR3 DNA follows: TGTGCCAGCAGTTACTCGCTAGGGGCTGGGGCCAACGTCCTGACTTTC. Protein product: CASSYSLGAGANVLTF.

This chain connects TRBV11-1 to TRBJ1-2; TRBD1 matches 9 bases. Germline V gene data show CDR1 as SGHAT and CDR2 as FQDESV (reference sequence). Trimming cost V 5 bases and J 1 base; bases outside gene matches: 5. The CDR3 sequence is 15 residues long. CDR3 sequence reads: CASSPTDRGNYGYTF. The DNA of the CDR3 is TGTGCCAGCAGCCCGACGGACAGGGGTAACTATGGCTACACCTTC.